The TCR beta chain described here comes from a study of blood T cell repertoires in COVID-19. For the study at large: T cells, B-cell-depleted T cells, or PBMCs supplied cDNA or gDNA.

Original methodology: Estimation of nucleated cell counts relied on the amplification of reference gene primers. Sequencing was performed with immunoSEQ multiplex PCR; in TCRdb, only in-frame clones are kept and a portion is missing. The V and J calls and clone size were taken over from that table, and D and trimming were inferred from the DNA. Of 150,000 to 250,000 clones listed, roughly 84% are singletons. Enrolled through a virtual design, the participants were between about 18 and 100 years of age and came from under 25 US areas. Two negative PCRs, clearance, or symptom resolution were required of recovered Cohort 3 donors. The CDR3 has 13 residues. V lost 8 bases, J lost 7 bases, and 5 bases stayed unmatched. The germline gives CDR1 SNHLY, CDR2 FYNNEI.

This clonotype was obtained from a man between 40 and 49 years old who had recovered from COVID-19. Sequenced material: PBMCs or T cells enriched from blood (not recorded which). The chain couples TRBV2 to TRBJ1-6, with 7 bases matching TRBD1. The CDR3: CASRTGNNSPLHF. The DNA for the CDR3 is TGTGCCAGCCGGACAGGTAACAATTCACCCCTCCACTTT.